What follows describes a single T cell receptor (beta chain). Its target is not known. In germline, CDR1 is SGHRS, CDR2 YFSETQ. The CDR3 runs 17 residues. With 6 bases removed from V and 3 bases from J, the gap between germline ends came to 21 bases. The sample comes from a study of OX40 agonist ivuxolimab in advanced cancers. Whole-study context: The dose of intravenous ivuxolimab that patients received every 2 weeks ranged from 0.01 to 10 mg/kg. Recorded diagnoses for dose-escalation patients were hepatocellular carcinoma, melanoma, renal cell or head and neck cancer. Study findings and constraints: Low normalized T-cell clonal expansion also characterized some of the nonresponders.

Only in-frame clones appear in the TCRdb table, and some are missing; sequencing was by immunoSEQ multiplex PCR. The sample shows more than 50,000 clones, 65% to 85% of them seen only once. The chain carries TRBV5-1 and TRBJ2-2; D might be TRBD1 or TRBD2, each matching 5 bases. This specimen consisted of CD4+ or CD8+ T cells sorted from blood, obtained in a trial of the OX40 agonist ivuxolimab. The receptor was derived from an adult with an advanced solid tumor such as melanoma, head and neck, liver or kidney cancer. The CDR3 protein is CASTLHSEGKHTGELFF. CDR3 sequence (DNA): TGCGCCAGCACCCTGCACAGCGAGGGGAAGCACACCGGGGAGCTGTTTTTT.